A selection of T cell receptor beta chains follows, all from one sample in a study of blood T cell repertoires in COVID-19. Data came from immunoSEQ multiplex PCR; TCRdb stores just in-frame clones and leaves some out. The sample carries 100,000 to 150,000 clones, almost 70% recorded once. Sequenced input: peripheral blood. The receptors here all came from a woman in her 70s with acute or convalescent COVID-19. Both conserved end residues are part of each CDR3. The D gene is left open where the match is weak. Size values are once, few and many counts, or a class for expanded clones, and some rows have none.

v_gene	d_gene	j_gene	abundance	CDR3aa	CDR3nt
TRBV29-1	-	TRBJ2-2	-	CSVEGRTRGLPSGELFF	TGCAGCGTTGAGGGTAGGACGCGAGGACTCCCCAGCGGGGAGCTGTTTTTT
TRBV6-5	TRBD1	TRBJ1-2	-	CASTRTGGEYGYTF	TGTGCCAGCACTAGGACAGGGGGCGAATATGGCTACACCTTC
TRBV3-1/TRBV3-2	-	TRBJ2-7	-	CASSQGAGLRGEQYF	TGTGCCAGCAGCCAAGGCGCAGGCCTTCGGGGCGAGCAGTACTTC
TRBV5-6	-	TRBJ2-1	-	CASSFRGNEQFF	TGTGCCAGCAGCTTCCGGGGAAATGAGCAGTTCTTC
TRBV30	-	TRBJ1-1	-	CAWVRDMNTEAFF	TGTGCCTGGGTCCGGGACATGAACACTGAAGCTTTCTTT
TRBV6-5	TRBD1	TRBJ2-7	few	CASKETGGSYEQYF	TGTGCCAGCAAGGAGACAGGGGGCTCCTACGAGCAGTACTTC
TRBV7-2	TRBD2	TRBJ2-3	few	CASSLLAGDTQYF	TGTGCCAGCAGCTTACTAGCGGGGGATACGCAGTATTTT
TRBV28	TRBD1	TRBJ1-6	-	CASSLPTGKSSYNSPLHF	TGTGCCAGCAGTTTACCGACAGGGAAGAGCTCCTATAATTCACCCCTCCACTTT
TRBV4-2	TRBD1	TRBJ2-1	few	CASSPGTGKYNEQFF	TGTGCCAGCAGCCCCGGGACAGGGAAATACAATGAGCAGTTCTTC
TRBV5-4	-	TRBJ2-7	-	CASSPEAGASYEQYF	TGTGCCAGCAGCCCGGAGGCAGGGGCTTCCTACGAGCAGTACTTC
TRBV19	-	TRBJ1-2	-	CASSIDISNYGYTF	TGTGCCAGTAGTATCGACATCTCTAACTATGGCTACACCTTC
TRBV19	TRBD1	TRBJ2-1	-	CASGRRPPGQGLDEQFF	TGTGCCAGTGGCCGCCGACCTCCGGGACAGGGGTTGGATGAGCAGTTCTTC
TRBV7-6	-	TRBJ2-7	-	CASSGSSYEQYF	TGTGCCAGCAGTGGCAGTTCCTACGAGCAGTACTTC
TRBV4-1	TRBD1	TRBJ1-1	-	CASSQVEGANTEAFF	TGCGCCAGCAGCCAAGTAGAGGGGGCGAACACTGAAGCTTTCTTT
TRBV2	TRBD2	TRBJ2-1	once	CASRRGGRSNEQFF	TGTGCCAGCAGAAGGGGCGGGAGGAGTAATGAGCAGTTCTTC
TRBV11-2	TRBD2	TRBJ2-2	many	CASSRTSGGRNTGELFF	TGTGCCAGCAGCCGGACTAGCGGGGGGAGAAACACCGGGGAGCTGTTTTTT
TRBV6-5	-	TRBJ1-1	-	CASRGGNTEAFF	TGTGCCAGCAGGGGGGGGAACACTGAAGCTTTCTTT
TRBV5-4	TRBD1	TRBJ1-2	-	CASSFRFIQTGENGYTF	TGTGCCAGCAGCTTTAGGTTTATTCAAACAGGGGAGAACGGCTACACCTTC
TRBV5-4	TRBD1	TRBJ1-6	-	CASSWDRARGNSPLHF	TGTGCCAGCAGCTGGGACAGGGCCCGGGGAAATTCACCCCTCCACTTT
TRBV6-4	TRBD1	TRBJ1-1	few	CASSPGTVGEAFF	TGTGCCAGCAGTCCCGGGACAGTCGGTGAAGCTTTCTTT
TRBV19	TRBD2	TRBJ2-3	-	CASSLQRDRTDTQYF	TGTGCCAGTAGTTTACAGCGGGACCGCACAGATACGCAGTATTTT
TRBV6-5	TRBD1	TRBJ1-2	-	CASSYRTGSYGYTF	TGTGCCAGCAGTTACCGGACAGGCTCCTATGGCTACACCTTC
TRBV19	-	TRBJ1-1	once	CASSGTGSGDTEAFF	TGTGCCAGTAGCGGGACGGGCTCAGGGGACACTGAAGCTTTCTTT
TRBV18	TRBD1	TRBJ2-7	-	CASSPQQGGYEQYF	TGTGCCAGCTCACCCCAACAGGGGGGATACGAGCAGTACTTC
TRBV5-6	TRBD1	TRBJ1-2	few	CASSRDSRYGYTF	TGTGCCAGCAGCCGGGACAGCCGCTATGGCTACACCTTC
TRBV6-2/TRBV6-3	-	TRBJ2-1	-	CASSSDRSSYNEQFF	TGTGCCAGCAGCTCCGACAGGAGCTCCTACAATGAGCAGTTCTTC
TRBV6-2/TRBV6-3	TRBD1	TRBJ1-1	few	CASSPVGGGYTEAFF	TGTGCCAGCAGTCCCGTCGGAGGGGGCTATACTGAAGCTTTCTTT
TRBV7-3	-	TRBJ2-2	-	CASSISENTGELFF	TGTGCCAGCAGCATTAGCGAGAACACCGGGGAGCTGTTTTTT
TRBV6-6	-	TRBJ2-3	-	CASSYTGSLTDTQYF	TGTGCCAGCAGTTACACGGGTTCGTTGACAGATACGCAGTATTTT
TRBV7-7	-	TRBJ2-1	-	CASSSSTGNEQFF	TGTGCTAGCAGCTCAAGTACTGGCAATGAGCAGTTCTTC
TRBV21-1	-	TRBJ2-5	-	CASRERQGTRETQYF	TGTGCCAGCAGAGAAAGACAGGGGACACGGGAGACCCAGTACTTC
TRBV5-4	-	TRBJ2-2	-	CASSLAMNTGELFF	TGTGCCAGCAGCTTGGCCATGAACACCGGGGAGCTGTTTTTT
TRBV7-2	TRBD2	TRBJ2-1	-	CASSFLAGGLSYNEQFF	TGTGCCAGCAGCTTTTTAGCGGGGGGGCTCTCCTACAATGAGCAGTTCTTC
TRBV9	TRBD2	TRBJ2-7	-	CASSVGTSGGTEQYF	TGTGCCAGCAGCGTAGGAACTAGCGGGGGAACCGAGCAGTACTTC
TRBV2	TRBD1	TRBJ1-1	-	CASSQGAGGSTEAFF	TGTGCCAGCAGTCAGGGGGCAGGGGGTAGCACTGAAGCTTTCTTT
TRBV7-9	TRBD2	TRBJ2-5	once	CASRDRLAGGRETQYF	TGTGCCAGCAGAGACCGACTAGCGGGGGGTCGGGAGACCCAGTACTTC
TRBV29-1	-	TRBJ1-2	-	CSVYNGYTF	TGCAGCGTTTATAATGGCTACACCTTC
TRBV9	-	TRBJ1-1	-	CASSVEGGLDTEAFF	TGTGCCAGCAGCGTAGAGGGAGGCCTGGACACTGAAGCTTTCTTT
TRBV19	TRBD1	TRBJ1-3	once	CASTKQGAGNTIYF	TGTGCCAGTACCAAACAGGGGGCTGGAAACACCATATATTTT
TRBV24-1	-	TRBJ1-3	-	CATSIGNTIYF	TGTGCCACCTCTATCGGAAACACCATATATTTT
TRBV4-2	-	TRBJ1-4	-	CASSQEGAPNEKLFF	TGTGCCAGCAGCCAAGAGGGGGCGCCTAATGAAAAACTGTTTTTT